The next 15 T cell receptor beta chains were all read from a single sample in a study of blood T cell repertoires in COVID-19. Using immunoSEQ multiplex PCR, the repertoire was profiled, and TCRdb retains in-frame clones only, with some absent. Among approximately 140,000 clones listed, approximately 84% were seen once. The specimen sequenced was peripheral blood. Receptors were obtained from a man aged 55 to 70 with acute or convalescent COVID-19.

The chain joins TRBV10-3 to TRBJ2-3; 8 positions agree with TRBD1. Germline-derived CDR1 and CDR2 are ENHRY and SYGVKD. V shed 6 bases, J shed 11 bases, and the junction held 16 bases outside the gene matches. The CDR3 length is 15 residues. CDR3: CAIRTGTGPALRQYF. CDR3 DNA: TGTGCCATCAGAACCGGGACAGGTCCCGCCCTAAGGCAGTATTTT.

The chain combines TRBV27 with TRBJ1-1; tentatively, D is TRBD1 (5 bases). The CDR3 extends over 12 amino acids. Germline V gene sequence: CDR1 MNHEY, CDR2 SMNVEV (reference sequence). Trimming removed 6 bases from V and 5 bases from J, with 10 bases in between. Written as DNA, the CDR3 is TGTGCCAGCAGCTCGGGGGGAACTGAAGCTTTCTTT. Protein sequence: CASSSGGTEAFF.

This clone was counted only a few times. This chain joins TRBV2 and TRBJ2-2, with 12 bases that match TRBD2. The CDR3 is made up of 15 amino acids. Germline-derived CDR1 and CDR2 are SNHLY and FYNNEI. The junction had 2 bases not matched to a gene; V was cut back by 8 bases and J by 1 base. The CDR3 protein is CASELAGGNTGELFF. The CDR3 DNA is TGTGCCAGCGAACTAGCGGGGGGGAACACCGGGGAGCTGTTTTTT.

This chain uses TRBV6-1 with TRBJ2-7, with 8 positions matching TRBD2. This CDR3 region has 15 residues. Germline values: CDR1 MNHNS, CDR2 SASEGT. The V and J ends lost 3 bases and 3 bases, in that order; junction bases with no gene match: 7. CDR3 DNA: TGTGCCAGCAGTGAGGCCACAGCGGGAGTCTACGAGCAGTACTTC. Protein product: CASSEATAGVYEQYF.

As DNA, the CDR3 is TGTGCCAGCAGCCCTAGCGGGGGCTCCTACAATGAGCAGTTCTTC. Its protein is CASSPSGGSYNEQFF. V gene TRBV3-1 (or the pseudogene TRBV3-2) combines with J gene TRBJ2-1; TRBD2 agrees at 10 bases. V was clipped by 4 bases and J by 0 bases; unmatched bases: 0. Per the germline V gene, CDR1 is LGHDT and CDR2 is YNNKEL (reference sequence). CDR3 size: 15 residues.

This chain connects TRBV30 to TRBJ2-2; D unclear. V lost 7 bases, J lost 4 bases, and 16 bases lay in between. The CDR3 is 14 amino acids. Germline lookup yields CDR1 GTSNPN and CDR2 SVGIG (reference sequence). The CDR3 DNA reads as TGTGCCTCCCGAACCGACACCTTCACCGGGGAGCTGTTTTTT. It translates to CASRTDTFTGELFF.

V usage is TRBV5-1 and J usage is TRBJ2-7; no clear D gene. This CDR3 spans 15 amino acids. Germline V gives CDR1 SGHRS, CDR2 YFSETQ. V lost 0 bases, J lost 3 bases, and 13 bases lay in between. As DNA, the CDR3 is TGCGCCAGCAGCTTGGTTCGCTCTGGAGACTACGAGCAGTACTTC. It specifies CASSLVRSGDYEQYF. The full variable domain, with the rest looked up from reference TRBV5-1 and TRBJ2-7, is KAGVTQTPRYLIKTRGQQVTLSCSPISGHRSVSWYQQTPGQGLQFLFEYFSETQRNKGNFPGRFSGRQFSNSRSEMNVSTLELGDSALYLCASSLVRSGDYEQYFGPGTRLTVT.

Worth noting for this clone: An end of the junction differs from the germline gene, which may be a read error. The CDR3 nucleotides read TGTGCCAGCAGCCGAGAAGGGACTAGAAATGACTTC. Amino acid sequence: CASSREGTRNDF. The chain has TRBV14 and TRBJ2-7, with 8 bases lining up with TRBD2. Germline V CDR1 and CDR2: SGHDN, FVKESK. The CDR3 has 12 amino acids.

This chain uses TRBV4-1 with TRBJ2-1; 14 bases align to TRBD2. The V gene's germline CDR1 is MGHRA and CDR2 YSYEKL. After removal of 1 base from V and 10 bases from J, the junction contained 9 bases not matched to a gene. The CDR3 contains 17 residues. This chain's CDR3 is CASSQGPGLAGEGEQFF. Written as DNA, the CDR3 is TGCGCCAGCAGCCAAGGACCGGGACTAGCGGGAGAGGGGGAGCAGTTCTTC.

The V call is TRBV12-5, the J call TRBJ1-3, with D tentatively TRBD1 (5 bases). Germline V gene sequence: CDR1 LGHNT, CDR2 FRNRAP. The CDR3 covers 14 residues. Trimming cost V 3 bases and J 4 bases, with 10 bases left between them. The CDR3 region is CASGFQGAGNTIYF. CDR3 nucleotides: TGTGCTAGTGGTTTTCAAGGGGCAGGAAACACCATATATTTT.

CDR3 region: CASSNLWGAETQYF. The DNA for the CDR3 is TGTGCCAGTAGTAACCTGTGGGGCGCAGAGACCCAGTACTTC. The gene calls are TRBV19 and TRBJ2-5; perhaps TRBD1 as D (5 bases). This CDR3 is 14 amino acids long. V lost 4 bases and J 4 bases, leaving 13 bases between the germline ends. CDR1 is LNHDA, CDR2 SQIVND, per germline (reference sequence).

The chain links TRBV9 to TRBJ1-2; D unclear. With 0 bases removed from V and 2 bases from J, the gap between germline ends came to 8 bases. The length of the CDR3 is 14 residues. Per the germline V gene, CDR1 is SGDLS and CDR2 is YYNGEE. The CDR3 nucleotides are TGTGCCAGCAGCGTAGACAGTGGCAACTATGGCTACACCTTC. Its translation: CASSVDSGNYGYTF.

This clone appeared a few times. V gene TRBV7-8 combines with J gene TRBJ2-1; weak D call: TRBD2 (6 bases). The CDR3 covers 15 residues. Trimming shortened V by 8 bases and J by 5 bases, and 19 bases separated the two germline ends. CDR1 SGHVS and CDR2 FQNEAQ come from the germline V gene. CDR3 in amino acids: CASLHRPGLNNEQFF. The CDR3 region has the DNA TGTGCCAGCCTACATCGACCCGGACTAAACAATGAGCAGTTCTTC.

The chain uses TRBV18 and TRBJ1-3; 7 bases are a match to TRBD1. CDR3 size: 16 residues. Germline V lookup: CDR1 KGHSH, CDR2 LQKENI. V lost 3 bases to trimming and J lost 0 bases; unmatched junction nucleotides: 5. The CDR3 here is CASSPYDRDSGNTIYF. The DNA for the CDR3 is TGTGCCAGCTCACCTTATGACAGGGACTCTGGAAACACCATATATTTT.

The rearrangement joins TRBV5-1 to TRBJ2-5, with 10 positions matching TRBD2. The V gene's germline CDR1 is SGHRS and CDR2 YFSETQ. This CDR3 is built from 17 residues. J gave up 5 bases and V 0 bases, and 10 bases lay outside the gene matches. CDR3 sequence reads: CASSLASSGRVRETQYF. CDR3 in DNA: TGCGCCAGCAGCTTGGCCTCTAGCGGGAGAGTGAGGGAGACCCAGTACTTC.